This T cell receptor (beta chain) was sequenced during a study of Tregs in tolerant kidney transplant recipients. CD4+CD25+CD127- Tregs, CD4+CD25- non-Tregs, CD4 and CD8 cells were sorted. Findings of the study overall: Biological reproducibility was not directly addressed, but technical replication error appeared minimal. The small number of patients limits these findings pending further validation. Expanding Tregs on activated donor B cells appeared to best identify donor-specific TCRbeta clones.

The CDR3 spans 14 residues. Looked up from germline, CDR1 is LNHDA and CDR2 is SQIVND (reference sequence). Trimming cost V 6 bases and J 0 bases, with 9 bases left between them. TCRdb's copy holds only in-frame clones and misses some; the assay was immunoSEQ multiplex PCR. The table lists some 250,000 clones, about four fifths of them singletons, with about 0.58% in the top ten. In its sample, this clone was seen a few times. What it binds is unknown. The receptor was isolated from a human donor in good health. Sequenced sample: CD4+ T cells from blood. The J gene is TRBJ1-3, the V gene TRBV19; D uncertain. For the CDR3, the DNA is TGTGCCAGTAGACCGAGCAGCTCTGGAAACACCATATATTTT. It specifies CASRPSSSGNTIYF. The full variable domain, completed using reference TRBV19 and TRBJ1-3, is DGGITQSPKYLFRKEGQNVTLSCEQNLNHDAMYWYRQDPGQGLRLIYYSQIVNDFQKGDIAEGYSVSREKKESFPLTVTSAQKNPTAFYLCASRPSSSGNTIYFGEGSWLTVV.